A selection of T cell receptor beta chains follows, all from one sample in a study of CXCR3-negative and CXCR3-positive naive CD8 T cells. Reanalyzing the 5' RACE reads, TCRdb keeps one entry per CDR3 protein, without DNA. Found here are about 89,000 distinct CDR3 sequences; the top ten clones hold approximately 0.54%. Source material: naive CXCR3+ CD8+ T cells from blood. All receptors derive from a human donor in good health. Some clones in this sample may be carry-over from other donors' samples. CDR3s include the opening cysteine and the closing phenylalanine or tryptophan. The order of the fields is J gene, V gene, CDR3 protein.

j_gene: TRBJ1-4; v_gene: TRBV7-8; CDR3aa: CASSLAHTGRANEKLFF
j_gene: TRBJ1-1; v_gene: TRBV5-1; CDR3aa: CASKEGAAAFF
j_gene: TRBJ2-1; v_gene: TRBV7-2; CDR3aa: CASSLAFHNEQFF
j_gene: TRBJ2-7; v_gene: TRBV21-1; CDR3aa: CASGWLGFYEQYF
j_gene: TRBJ2-2; v_gene: TRBV28; CDR3aa: CASSSDRGSTGELFF
j_gene: TRBJ1-4; v_gene: TRBV4-2; CDR3aa: CASSQVRQGSNEKLFF
j_gene: TRBJ1-2; v_gene: TRBV7-6; CDR3aa: CASSPLTGYGYTF
j_gene: TRBJ2-7; v_gene: TRBV12-3/TRBV12-4; CDR3aa: CASSWGWGREYEQYF
j_gene: TRBJ2-7; v_gene: TRBV29-1; CDR3aa: CSVEQGEEGYEQYF
j_gene: TRBJ2-1; v_gene: TRBV29-1; CDR3aa: CSFEDPRERGHSYNEQFF
j_gene: TRBJ2-7; v_gene: TRBV5-1; CDR3aa: CASRLELGLTYEQYF
j_gene: TRBJ2-7; v_gene: TRBV28; CDR3aa: CASSSPGGEDEQYF
j_gene: TRBJ2-1; v_gene: TRBV5-1; CDR3aa: CASSLPQDRAYNEQFF
j_gene: TRBJ2-6; v_gene: TRBV10-3; CDR3aa: CAISELKAALPAGANVLTF
j_gene: TRBJ2-1; v_gene: TRBV12-3/TRBV12-4; CDR3aa: CASSLPGTVQFF
j_gene: TRBJ2-5; v_gene: TRBV6-1; CDR3aa: CASSEAIEWETQDF
j_gene: TRBJ2-3; v_gene: TRBV25-1; CDR3aa: CASSGAGLGAQYF
j_gene: TRBJ2-2; v_gene: TRBV9; CDR3aa: CASSVASGSSGELFF
j_gene: TRBJ2-7; v_gene: TRBV5-1; CDR3aa: CASSLTGAYEQYF
j_gene: TRBJ2-1; v_gene: TRBV29-1; CDR3aa: CSVEGTGEWNEQFF
j_gene: TRBJ2-1; v_gene: TRBV21-1; CDR3aa: CARNRGGELNEQFF
j_gene: TRBJ1-4; v_gene: TRBV15; CDR3aa: CATAWALNEKLFF
j_gene: TRBJ1-1; v_gene: TRBV6-2/TRBV6-3; CDR3aa: CASSYGTEAFF
j_gene: TRBJ2-2; v_gene: TRBV29-1; CDR3aa: CSAYPALNTGELFF
j_gene: TRBJ2-7; v_gene: TRBV28; CDR3aa: CASSPHGTHEQYF
j_gene: TRBJ1-1; v_gene: TRBV28; CDR3aa: CASSLPLGGNTEAFF
j_gene: TRBJ2-2; v_gene: TRBV4-2; CDR3aa: CASSQGLADNTGELFF
j_gene: TRBJ2-5; v_gene: TRBV28; CDR3aa: CASSRFSGQETQYF
j_gene: TRBJ2-1; v_gene: TRBV29-1; CDR3aa: CSGGPTPLSGNEQFF
j_gene: TRBJ2-7; v_gene: TRBV28; CDR3aa: CASGLPRGLAGEQYF
j_gene: TRBJ2-5; v_gene: TRBV12-3/TRBV12-4; CDR3aa: CASSPPRETQYF
j_gene: TRBJ2-3; v_gene: TRBV28; CDR3aa: CASESKVLTDTQYF
j_gene: TRBJ2-7; v_gene: TRBV20-1; CDR3aa: CSARDSPYEQYF
j_gene: TRBJ2-3; v_gene: TRBV3-1; CDR3aa: CASSEGRLPPTDTQYF
j_gene: TRBJ1-2; v_gene: TRBV28; CDR3aa: CASRSSRGQVYGYTF
j_gene: TRBJ2-1; v_gene: TRBV10-3; CDR3aa: CAISGSSVNEQFF
j_gene: TRBJ2-1; v_gene: TRBV6-5; CDR3aa: CASSYSTSGGYNEQFF
j_gene: TRBJ2-1; v_gene: TRBV28; CDR3aa: CASSTRGAGGPYNEQFF
j_gene: TRBJ1-1; v_gene: TRBV6-2/TRBV6-3; CDR3aa: CASSYSNHDTEAFF
j_gene: TRBJ2-5; v_gene: TRBV28; CDR3aa: CASSYPGDVVETQYF
j_gene: TRBJ1-2; v_gene: TRBV25-1; CDR3aa: CASSEGGYGYTF
j_gene: TRBJ2-7; v_gene: TRBV12-3/TRBV12-4; CDR3aa: CASSWGQTLEQYF
j_gene: TRBJ2-1; v_gene: TRBV12-3/TRBV12-4; CDR3aa: CATITSGYHNEQFF
j_gene: TRBJ1-2; v_gene: TRBV7-6; CDR3aa: CASFAGGVGYTF
j_gene: TRBJ2-3; v_gene: TRBV20-1; CDR3aa: CSARTGGSRTDTQYF
j_gene: TRBJ2-7; v_gene: TRBV29-1; CDR3aa: CSVEFTGQGFYEQYF
j_gene: TRBJ1-1; v_gene: TRBV7-9; CDR3aa: CASSSTDGNTEAFF
j_gene: TRBJ1-1; v_gene: TRBV29-1; CDR3aa: CSVDTTGLTEAFF
j_gene: TRBJ2-5; v_gene: TRBV4-3; CDR3aa: CASSQDLGAGNQETQYF
j_gene: TRBJ1-5; v_gene: TRBV29-1; CDR3aa: CSVEETGIGNQPQHF
j_gene: TRBJ2-2; v_gene: TRBV18; CDR3aa: CASSPPFGSVPGELFF
j_gene: TRBJ2-7; v_gene: TRBV28; CDR3aa: CASSLLSGSYEQYF
j_gene: TRBJ2-3; v_gene: TRBV21-1; CDR3aa: CASSKAPQGEESTDTQYF
j_gene: TRBJ2-2; v_gene: TRBV5-1; CDR3aa: CASSLNSGELFF
j_gene: TRBJ2-5; v_gene: TRBV20-1; CDR3aa: CSARDPTSGWDPTQYF